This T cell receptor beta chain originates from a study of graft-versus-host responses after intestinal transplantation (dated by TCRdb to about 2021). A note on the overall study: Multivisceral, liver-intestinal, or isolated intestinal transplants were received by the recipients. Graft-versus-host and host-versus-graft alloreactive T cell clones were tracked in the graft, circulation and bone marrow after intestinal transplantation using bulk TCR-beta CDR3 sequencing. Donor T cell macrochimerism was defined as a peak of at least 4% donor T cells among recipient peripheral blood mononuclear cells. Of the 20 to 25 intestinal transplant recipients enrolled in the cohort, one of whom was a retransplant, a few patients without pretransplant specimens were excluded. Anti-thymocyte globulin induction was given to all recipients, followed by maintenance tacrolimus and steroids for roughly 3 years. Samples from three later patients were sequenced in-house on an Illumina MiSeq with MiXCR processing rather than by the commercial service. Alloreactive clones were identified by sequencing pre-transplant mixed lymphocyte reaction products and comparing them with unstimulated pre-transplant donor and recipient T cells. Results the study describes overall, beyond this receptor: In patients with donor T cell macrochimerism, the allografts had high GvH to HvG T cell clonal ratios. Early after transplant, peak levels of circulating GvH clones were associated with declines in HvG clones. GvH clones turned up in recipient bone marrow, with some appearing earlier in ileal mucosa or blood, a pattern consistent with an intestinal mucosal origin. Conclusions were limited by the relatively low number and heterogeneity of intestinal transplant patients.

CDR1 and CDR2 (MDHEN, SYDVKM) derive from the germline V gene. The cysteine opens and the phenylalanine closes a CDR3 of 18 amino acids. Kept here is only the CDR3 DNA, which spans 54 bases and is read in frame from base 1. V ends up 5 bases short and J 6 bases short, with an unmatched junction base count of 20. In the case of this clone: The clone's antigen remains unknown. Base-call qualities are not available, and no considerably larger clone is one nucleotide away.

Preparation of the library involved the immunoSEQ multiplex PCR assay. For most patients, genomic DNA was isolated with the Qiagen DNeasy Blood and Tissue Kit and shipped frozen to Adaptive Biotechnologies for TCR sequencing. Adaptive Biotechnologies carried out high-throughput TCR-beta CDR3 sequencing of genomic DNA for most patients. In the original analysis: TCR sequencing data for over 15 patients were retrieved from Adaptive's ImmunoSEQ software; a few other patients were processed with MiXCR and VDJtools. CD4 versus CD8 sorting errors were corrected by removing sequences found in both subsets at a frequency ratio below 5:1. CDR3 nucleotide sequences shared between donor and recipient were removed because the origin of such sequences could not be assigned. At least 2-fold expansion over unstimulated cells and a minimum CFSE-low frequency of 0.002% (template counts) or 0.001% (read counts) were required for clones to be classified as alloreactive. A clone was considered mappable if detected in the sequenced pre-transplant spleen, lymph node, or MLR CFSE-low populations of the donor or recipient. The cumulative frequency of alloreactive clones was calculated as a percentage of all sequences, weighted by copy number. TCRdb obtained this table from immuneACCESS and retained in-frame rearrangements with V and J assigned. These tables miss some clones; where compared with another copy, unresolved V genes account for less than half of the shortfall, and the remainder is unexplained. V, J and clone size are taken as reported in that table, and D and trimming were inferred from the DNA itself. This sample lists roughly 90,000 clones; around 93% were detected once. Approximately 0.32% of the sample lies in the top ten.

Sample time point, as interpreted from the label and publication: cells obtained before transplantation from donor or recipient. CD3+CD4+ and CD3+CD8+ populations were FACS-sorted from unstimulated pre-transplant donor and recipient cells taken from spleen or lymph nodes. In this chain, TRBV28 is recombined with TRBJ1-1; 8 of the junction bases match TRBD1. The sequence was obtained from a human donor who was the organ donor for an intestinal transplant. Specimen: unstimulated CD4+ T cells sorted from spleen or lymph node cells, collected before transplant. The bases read TGTGCCAGCAGTCCCCCCGTGGGTATATCAGGGGGCAACGCTGAAGCTTTCTTT. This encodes CASSPPVGISGGNAEAFF. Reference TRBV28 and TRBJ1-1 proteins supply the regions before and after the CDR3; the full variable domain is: DVKVTQSSRYLVKRTGEKVFLECVQDMDHENMFWYRQDPGLGLRLIYFSYDVKMKEKGDIPEGYSVSREKKERFSLILESASTNQTSMYLCASSPPVGISGGNAEAFFGQGTRLTVV.